The clone carrying this T cell receptor beta chain showed up just once. The antigen is undetermined. V trimming: 6 bases; J trimming: 4 bases; junction bases outside the gene matches: 4. The CDR3 contains 13 residues. This entry is derived from a study of T cell responses to AZD1222 COVID-19 vaccine. Method: immunoSEQ multiplex PCR; TCRdb's copy keeps in-frame clones and lacks some. This sample has around 99,000 clones, with about 89% found just once. Study-level points and caveats: Mostly white British, mostly female donors; authors suggested clonal diversity may be underestimated. Only a handful of people who got AZD1222 tested seropositive at baseline.

The sequencing used peripheral blood, collected on day 0 of AZD1222 vaccination. The V call is TRBV12-3 or TRBV12-4, the J call TRBJ1-2, with 8 bases matching TRBD1. This TCR derives from an adult in good health. CDR3 bases: TGTGCCAGCAGGGGGACAGGAGGCTATGGCTACACCTTC. This gives the protein CASRGTGGYGYTF.